Detailed here is one T cell receptor (beta chain). This receptor's antigen is unknown. Base qualities are not at hand, and no much larger clone is one base apart. This record belongs to a study of shared clonotypes between healthy human individuals (dated by TCRdb to 2018 to 2021). In the study overall: A couple of women and a few men aged 18 to 49 years were included in the cohort. To increase sequencing depth and limit assay-specific biases, TCR repertoire library preparation and sequencing were carried out by different laboratories using diverse techniques. To estimate repertoire size and how much clonotypes are shared between individuals, the study performed deep sequencing of blood TCR repertoires from a few healthy adults. For each donor, three plates each were used for CD4 naive and CD4 memory, two plates were used for CD8 naive, and one plate was used for CD8 memory. Each donor's leukapheresis produced roughly between roughly 0.85 and 9.5 billion PBMCs. Results the study describes overall, beyond this receptor: Incomplete sequencing was indicated by rarefaction of sorted-subset datasets, despite the large sequencing depth. Estimated clonotype richness was generally larger for naive than for memory subsets. Pairwise subsampling indicated that sequencing depth was expected to affect the degree of clonotype sharing among donors. Because the study included only a small number of donors, the genetic and exposure-history diversity represented was limited. Only blood was sampled, and tissue TCR repertoires likely differ from those in blood. When a handful of donors were compared, the shared fraction of clonotypes was about 5.4% for naive CD4, 3% to 4% for naive CD8, more than 2% for memory CD4, and approximately 0.4% for memory CD8. Higher generation probabilities were observed for clonotypes shared by all four sorted-subset donors than for non-shared clonotypes.

Using the deep immunoSEQ assay, TCR CDR3 regions were amplified from genomic DNA by multiplex PCR. For each cell subset, the extracted genomic DNA was distributed evenly across all wells of several immunoSEQ 96-well plates, and each plate served as one replicate. Each replicate PCR for sorted subsets received about 180 ng genomic DNA, equal to about 30,000 T cell genomes. Purified libraries were measured with a Qubit 3.0 fluorometer, size-checked on a Bioanalyzer 2100, and measured again with the KAPA Library Quantification kit. Every immunoSEQ 96-well plate was sequenced on a separate single-read 150-cycle Illumina NextSeq 550 flow cell. Per the source publication's procedure: Because the immunoSEQ output included only junctional sequences and no quality scores, the filtering could not be the same as the filtering used for full-length reads. To assign V/J genes and CDR3, sequences were annotated using PyIR, a Python wrapper for IgBLAST v1.9, with IMGT germline references. Any read was removed if the V/J assignment was weak (E-value above 1e-6), the CDR3 was missing, or the read contained stop codons, out-of-frame junctions, or ambiguous translated residues. V3J clonotypes were defined as sequences sharing an identical inferred V gene, J gene, and CDR3 amino acid sequence. The percentage overlap between two repertoires was calculated by dividing the number of shared unique clonotypes by the size of the smaller repertoire. RTK rarefaction, the Chao1 estimator, and Recon v2.1 estimates of unobserved clonotypes were used to assess repertoire richness. OLGA was used to compute generation probabilities for all TCRbeta clonotypes that the gDNA method yielded from a handful of donors. Here the immuneACCESS table is served through TCRdb, limited to in-frame sequences with V and J called. Missing clones are a known gap in these copies; in checked studies unresolved V genes cover under half, and the rest lacks a known reason. D and trimming were read from the DNA, whereas the V and J calls and clone size are those reported in that table. Recorded for this sample are approximately 710,000 clones; about 90% of them occurred a single time. More than 30% of the sample is in the top ten clones.

There are 15 amino acids in the CDR3, from cysteine to phenylalanine inclusive. Left in the record is the CDR3 DNA by itself, 45 bases read in frame from the first base. Trimmed from V: 0 bases; trimmed from J: 2 bases; junction bases lacking a gene match: 1. CDR1 and CDR2 were assigned from the germline V gene as SGHRS and YFSETQ. The donors were healthy, HIV-negative adults who had no recently reported acute infections or vaccinations. All donors were Caucasian adults living in Nashville, Tennessee, USA. CD8 memory samples consisted of magnetically selected CD45RO+ cells combined with CCR7-negative CD45RA+ effector memory (TemRA) cells. Blood was collected by leukapheresis, and PBMCs were isolated by Ficoll-Histopaque density gradient centrifugation and then cryopreserved in liquid nitrogen vapor phase. Analytical flow cytometry was used to check the purity and quantity of each magnetically sorted T cell population. From each sorted fraction, genomic DNA was isolated and quantified by UV absorbance on a Nanodrop 2000c.

This clonotype originated in a man younger than 35 in good health. Some clones in this sample may be carry-over from other donors' samples. The sequence links TRBV5-1 to TRBJ2-1; 8 junctional bases match TRBD2. Sample: memory CD8+ T cells from PBMCs. The sample's cell subset or site label, in plain terms: CD45RO+ cells pooled with CCR7-negative TemRA cells. The CDR3 reads CASSLAGGTYNEQFF. The DNA reads as follows: TGCGCCAGCAGCTTGGCGGGAGGGACCTACAATGAGCAGTTCTTC.